Listed below are T cell receptor beta chains from one sample, sequenced in a study of T cell responses to AZD1222 COVID-19 vaccine. The method was immunoSEQ multiplex PCR; TCRdb's version includes in-frame clones alone and lacks a portion of them. The top ten hold roughly a tenth of the sample, which has more than 150,000 clones, over 70% seen once. The material sequenced was peripheral blood, taken 28 days after the second AZD1222 dose. The receptors come from an adult who received the AZD1222 COVID-19 vaccine. The CDR3 runs from the conserved cysteine through the conserved F or W. D genes are given only for firm matches. Size tells how often a clone was seen (once, few, many) or the class of an expanded clone, and some rows leave it out.

d_call: .
j_call: TRBJ1-3
v_call: TRBV19
clone_size: .
cdr3_length: 15
cdr3_aa: CASSMSGRSGNTIYF
cdr3_nt: TGTGCCAGTAGTATGTCCGGCCGTTCGGGAAACACCATATATTTT

d_call: .
j_call: TRBJ1-3
v_call: TRBV7-2
clone_size: few
cdr3_length: 15
cdr3_aa: CASSLVGSAGNTIYF
cdr3_nt: TGTGCCAGCAGCTTAGTAGGCTCGGCTGGAAACACCATATATTTT

d_call: .
j_call: TRBJ1-1
v_call: TRBV1
clone_size: .
cdr3_length: 17
cdr3_aa: CTSSQDESQRGNTEAFF
cdr3_nt: TGCACCAGCAGCCAAGATGAGAGTCAACGGGGGAACACTGAAGCTTTCTTT

d_call: .
j_call: TRBJ2-2
v_call: TRBV10-3
clone_size: .
cdr3_length: 16
cdr3_aa: CAISDPGPLNTGELFF
cdr3_nt: TGTGCCATCAGTGACCCAGGACCCCTTAACACCGGGGAGCTGTTTTTT

d_call: .
j_call: TRBJ2-7
v_call: TRBV12-3/TRBV12-4
clone_size: .
cdr3_length: 12
cdr3_aa: CASSLRGYEQYF
cdr3_nt: TGTGCCAGCAGTTTACGGGGTTACGAGCAGTACTTC

d_call: .
j_call: TRBJ2-3
v_call: TRBV15
clone_size: few
cdr3_length: 13
cdr3_aa: CATSRYLADTQYF
cdr3_nt: TGTGCCACCAGCAGATACCTAGCAGATACGCAGTATTTT

d_call: TRBD1
j_call: TRBJ1-2
v_call: TRBV29-1
clone_size: .
cdr3_length: 14
cdr3_aa: CSVKRQGGGYGYTF
cdr3_nt: TGCAGCGTCAAACGACAGGGAGGAGGCTATGGCTACACCTTC

d_call: TRBD1
j_call: TRBJ2-1
v_call: TRBV19
clone_size: .
cdr3_length: 17
cdr3_aa: CASSPRITGGSYNEQFF
cdr3_nt: TGTGCCAGTAGCCCTAGGATTACAGGGGGTTCTTACAATGAGCAGTTCTTC

d_call: TRBD2
j_call: TRBJ2-1
v_call: TRBV4-3
clone_size: .
cdr3_length: 19
cdr3_aa: CASSQDWGGGGLLTAEQFF
cdr3_nt: TGCGCCAGCAGCCAAGATTGGGGCGGTGGGGGACTACTTACCGCTGAGCAGTTCTTC

d_call: .
j_call: TRBJ2-7
v_call: TRBV25-1
clone_size: .
cdr3_length: 16
cdr3_aa: CASSDSLSGPPYEQYF
cdr3_nt: TGTGCCAGCAGTGATTCGTTATCGGGCCCGCCCTACGAGCAGTACTTC

d_call: .
j_call: TRBJ1-2
v_call: TRBV5-1
clone_size: .
cdr3_length: 16
cdr3_aa: CASSFDTLPTNYGYTF
cdr3_nt: TGCGCCAGCAGCTTCGACACGCTCCCTACTAACTATGGCTACACCTTC

d_call: .
j_call: TRBJ2-3
v_call: TRBV24-1
clone_size: .
cdr3_length: 14
cdr3_aa: CATSRDSGPDTQYF
cdr3_nt: TGTGCCACCAGTCGGGACTCAGGCCCCGATACGCAGTATTTT

d_call: TRBD2
j_call: TRBJ2-1
v_call: TRBV6-2/TRBV6-3
clone_size: .
cdr3_length: 13
cdr3_aa: CASSSPSAGFTFF
cdr3_nt: TGTGCCAGCAGTTCCCCCTCAGCGGGATTTACGTTCTTC

d_call: .
j_call: TRBJ2-1
v_call: TRBV7-2
clone_size: few
cdr3_length: 14
cdr3_aa: CASSLVVVADEQFF
cdr3_nt: TGTGCCAGCAGCTTAGTGGTTGTTGCCGATGAGCAGTTCTTC

d_call: TRBD2
j_call: TRBJ2-7
v_call: TRBV3-1/TRBV3-2
clone_size: .
cdr3_length: 12
cdr3_aa: CAAPAGAYEQYF
cdr3_nt: TGTGCTGCTCCAGCGGGAGCCTACGAGCAGTACTTC

d_call: .
j_call: TRBJ2-1
v_call: TRBV3-1/TRBV3-2
clone_size: .
cdr3_length: 16
cdr3_aa: CASSQEALRGLHEQFF
cdr3_nt: TGTGCCAGCAGCCAAGAAGCCTTGAGGGGATTGCATGAGCAGTTCTTC

d_call: TRBD1
j_call: TRBJ2-2
v_call: TRBV28
clone_size: .
cdr3_length: 17
cdr3_aa: CASKGTGIWASTGELFF
cdr3_nt: TGTGCCAGCAAGGGGACAGGAATCTGGGCCTCCACCGGGGAGCTGTTTTTT

d_call: TRBD2
j_call: TRBJ2-1
v_call: TRBV9
clone_size: .
cdr3_length: 15
cdr3_aa: CASSVVASGRVEQFF
cdr3_nt: TGTGCCAGCAGCGTAGTAGCAAGCGGGAGAGTTGAGCAGTTCTTC

d_call: TRBD1
j_call: TRBJ2-2
v_call: TRBV6-5
clone_size: once
cdr3_length: 16
cdr3_aa: CASSYPSGGGTGELFF
cdr3_nt: TGTGCCAGCAGTTACCCGTCAGGGGGTGGTACCGGGGAGCTGTTTTTT

d_call: .
j_call: TRBJ2-7
v_call: TRBV10-3
clone_size: .
cdr3_length: 13
cdr3_aa: CAISDLTANEQYF
cdr3_nt: TGTGCCATCAGTGATTTGACGGCGAACGAGCAGTACTTC

d_call: TRBD1
j_call: TRBJ1-2
v_call: TRBV12-3/TRBV12-4
clone_size: .
cdr3_length: 13
cdr3_aa: CASSLRGQYGYTF
cdr3_nt: TGTGCCAGCAGTTTGAGGGGGCAATATGGCTACACCTTC

d_call: .
j_call: TRBJ2-2
v_call: TRBV19
clone_size: .
cdr3_length: 15
cdr3_aa: CASSIRGSYTGELFF
cdr3_nt: TGTGCCAGTAGTATTCGGGGATCATACACCGGGGAGCTGTTTTTT

d_call: .
j_call: TRBJ2-1
v_call: TRBV10-3
clone_size: .
cdr3_length: 13
cdr3_aa: CAISEKAVNEQFF
cdr3_nt: TGTGCCATCAGTGAGAAGGCAGTCAATGAGCAGTTCTTC

d_call: .
j_call: TRBJ1-1
v_call: TRBV11-2
clone_size: .
cdr3_length: 15
cdr3_aa: CASSLSGGKDSEAFF
cdr3_nt: TGTGCCAGCAGCTTAAGTGGGGGGAAGGACTCTGAAGCTTTCTTT

d_call: .
j_call: TRBJ2-7
v_call: TRBV28
clone_size: .
cdr3_length: 14
cdr3_aa: CASRRGQGSYEQYF
cdr3_nt: TGTGCCAGCAGACGGGGACAAGGGAGCTACGAGCAGTACTTC

d_call: .
j_call: TRBJ2-7
v_call: TRBV5-5
clone_size: .
cdr3_length: 14
cdr3_aa: CASSLVQGRNEQYF
cdr3_nt: TGTGCCAGCAGCTTGGTACAGGGTAGGAACGAGCAGTACTTC

d_call: .
j_call: TRBJ1-1
v_call: TRBV19
clone_size: .
cdr3_length: 17
cdr3_aa: CASSMGGTSAGYTEAFF
cdr3_nt: TGTGCCAGTAGTATGGGAGGGACAAGTGCTGGGTACACTGAAGCTTTCTTT

d_call: TRBD2
j_call: TRBJ2-2
v_call: TRBV27
clone_size: .
cdr3_length: 14
cdr3_aa: CASQREGPTGELFF
cdr3_nt: TGTGCCAGCCAGCGGGAGGGCCCCACCGGGGAGCTGTTTTTT

d_call: .
j_call: TRBJ1-1
v_call: TRBV12-3/TRBV12-4
clone_size: .
cdr3_length: 13
cdr3_aa: CASRLLAPTEAFF
cdr3_nt: TGTGCCAGCAGGCTTCTGGCGCCCACTGAAGCTTTCTTT

d_call: .
j_call: TRBJ2-2
v_call: TRBV5-4
clone_size: .
cdr3_length: 14
cdr3_aa: CASSRQGDTGELFF
cdr3_nt: TGTGCCAGCAGCCGTCAAGGTGACACCGGGGAGCTGTTTTTT

d_call: .
j_call: TRBJ2-6
v_call: TRBV6-6
clone_size: few
cdr3_length: 15
cdr3_aa: CASSYVGSGANVLTF
cdr3_nt: TGTGCCAGCAGTTATGTGGGCTCTGGGGCCAACGTCCTGACTTTC

d_call: TRBD2
j_call: TRBJ2-1
v_call: TRBV7-3
clone_size: .
cdr3_length: 14
cdr3_aa: CASSLLAGYNEQFF
cdr3_nt: TGTGCCAGCAGCTTACTAGCGGGGTACAATGAGCAGTTCTTC

d_call: TRBD1
j_call: TRBJ1-1
v_call: TRBV6-5
clone_size: .
cdr3_length: 14
cdr3_aa: CASSRWTGETEAFF
cdr3_nt: TGTGCCAGCAGTCGCTGGACAGGGGAGACTGAAGCTTTCTTT

d_call: TRBD2
j_call: TRBJ2-1
v_call: TRBV19
clone_size: .
cdr3_length: 14
cdr3_aa: CASKPAGLYNEQFF
cdr3_nt: TGTGCCAGTAAACCAGCGGGGCTGTACAATGAGCAGTTCTTC

d_call: .
j_call: TRBJ1-5
v_call: TRBV6-2/TRBV6-3
clone_size: .
cdr3_length: 17
cdr3_aa: CASSPLLGKRSNQPQHF
cdr3_nt: TGTGCCAGCAGTCCGCTTCTCGGGAAGAGGAGCAATCAGCCCCAGCATTTT

d_call: .
j_call: TRBJ1-6
v_call: TRBV11-2
clone_size: few
cdr3_length: 17
cdr3_aa: CASSLNVGAVGNSPLHF
cdr3_nt: TGTGCCAGCAGCTTAAATGTGGGGGCGGTGGGTAATTCACCCCTCCACTTT

d_call: .
j_call: TRBJ2-5
v_call: TRBV6-2/TRBV6-3
clone_size: .
cdr3_length: 12
cdr3_aa: CASSYFGETQYF
cdr3_nt: TGTGCCAGCAGTTACTTTGGCGAGACCCAGTACTTC

d_call: .
j_call: TRBJ2-5
v_call: TRBV21-1
clone_size: .
cdr3_length: 17
cdr3_aa: CASSTPQGPKYQETQYF
cdr3_nt: TGTGCCAGCAGCACCCCCCAGGGGCCTAAGTACCAAGAGACCCAGTACTTC

d_call: .
j_call: TRBJ1-5
v_call: TRBV7-2
clone_size: .
cdr3_length: 14
cdr3_aa: CASSLRQGNQPQHF
cdr3_nt: TGTGCCAGCAGCTTACGCCAGGGGAATCAGCCCCAGCATTTT

d_call: .
j_call: TRBJ2-7
v_call: TRBV9
clone_size: .
cdr3_length: 19
cdr3_aa: CASSVVKSGMERTAYEQYF
cdr3_nt: TGTGCCAGCAGCGTAGTAAAATCAGGGATGGAGAGAACGGCCTACGAGCAGTACTTC

d_call: .
j_call: TRBJ2-7
v_call: TRBV5-5
clone_size: .
cdr3_length: 12
cdr3_aa: CASSPLEPEQYF
cdr3_nt: TGTGCCAGCAGCCCTCTGGAACCCGAGCAGTACTTC

d_call: .
j_call: TRBJ1-5
v_call: TRBV2
clone_size: .
cdr3_length: 15
cdr3_aa: CASSDPTRAGQPQHF
cdr3_nt: TGTGCCAGCAGTGACCCCACCAGGGCGGGACAGCCCCAGCATTTT

d_call: .
j_call: TRBJ2-3
v_call: TRBV5-6
clone_size: .
cdr3_length: 12
cdr3_aa: CASSSSTDTQYF
cdr3_nt: TGTGCCAGCAGCTCGTCCACAGATACGCAGTATTTT

d_call: TRBD1
j_call: TRBJ1-1
v_call: TRBV27
clone_size: .
cdr3_length: 16
cdr3_aa: CASSFGQATQGGEAFF
cdr3_nt: TGTGCCAGCAGTTTCGGACAGGCGACGCAAGGGGGTGAAGCTTTCTTT

d_call: .
j_call: TRBJ2-2
v_call: TRBV28
clone_size: once
cdr3_length: 14
cdr3_aa: CASSLFRGDGELFF
cdr3_nt: TGTGCCAGCAGTTTATTCAGGGGGGACGGGGAGCTGTTTTTT

d_call: TRBD1
j_call: TRBJ1-5
v_call: TRBV5-8
clone_size: .
cdr3_length: 15
cdr3_aa: CASSFGTGVNQPQHF
cdr3_nt: TGTGCCAGCAGCTTCGGGACAGGTGTCAATCAGCCCCAGCATTTT

d_call: .
j_call: TRBJ2-5
v_call: TRBV7-3
clone_size: .
cdr3_length: 14
cdr3_aa: CASSLGGAQETQYF
cdr3_nt: TGTGCCAGCAGCTTAGGCGGAGCCCAAGAGACCCAGTACTTC

d_call: .
j_call: TRBJ1-1
v_call: TRBV6-5
clone_size: .
cdr3_length: 13
cdr3_aa: CASSYARQTEAFF
cdr3_nt: TGTGCCAGCAGTTACGCCCGACAGACTGAAGCTTTCTTT

d_call: .
j_call: TRBJ2-5
v_call: TRBV4-3
clone_size: .
cdr3_length: 14
cdr3_aa: CASSQGLVEETQYF
cdr3_nt: TGCGCCAGCAGCCAAGGACTAGTCGAAGAGACCCAGTACTTC

d_call: TRBD2
j_call: TRBJ2-7
v_call: TRBV5-4
clone_size: .
cdr3_length: 15
cdr3_aa: CASSTNRDYSREQYF
cdr3_nt: TGTGCCAGCAGCACAAACCGGGACTACAGTCGCGAGCAGTACTTC

d_call: .
j_call: TRBJ1-5
v_call: TRBV28
clone_size: .
cdr3_length: 19
cdr3_aa: CASSLSRQGVMDSNQPQHF
cdr3_nt: TGTGCCAGCAGTTTATCCCGGCAGGGAGTAATGGATAGCAATCAGCCCCAGCATTTT

d_call: .
j_call: TRBJ1-5
v_call: TRBV28
clone_size: .
cdr3_length: 15
cdr3_aa: CASSFSTYSNQPQHF
cdr3_nt: TGTGCCAGCAGTTTTTCGACGTATAGCAATCAGCCCCAGCATTTT

d_call: TRBD1
j_call: TRBJ1-4
v_call: TRBV3-1/TRBV3-2
clone_size: .
cdr3_length: 18
cdr3_aa: CASSLRTGVSSLDEKLFF
cdr3_nt: TGTGCCAGCAGCCTTAGGACAGGGGTGAGCTCGCTGGATGAAAAACTGTTTTTT

d_call: .
j_call: TRBJ2-1
v_call: TRBV5-6
clone_size: .
cdr3_length: 13
cdr3_aa: CASSFDSPNEQFF
cdr3_nt: TGTGCCAGCAGCTTTGACTCGCCCAATGAGCAGTTCTTC

d_call: .
j_call: TRBJ1-2
v_call: TRBV12-3/TRBV12-4
clone_size: .
cdr3_length: 12
cdr3_aa: CASSLGPRGYTF
cdr3_nt: TGTGCCAGCAGTTTAGGTCCGAGGGGCTACACCTTC

d_call: .
j_call: TRBJ1-3
v_call: TRBV3-1/TRBV3-2
clone_size: .
cdr3_length: 15
cdr3_aa: CASSQDQGSGNTIYF
cdr3_nt: TGTGCCAGCAGCCAAGACCAGGGCTCTGGAAACACCATATATTTT

d_call: .
j_call: TRBJ2-2
v_call: TRBV11-3
clone_size: .
cdr3_length: 13
cdr3_aa: CASSLGPTGELFF
cdr3_nt: TGTGCCAGCAGCTTAGGTCCCACCGGGGAGCTGTTTTTT

d_call: .
j_call: TRBJ2-3
v_call: TRBV6-2/TRBV6-3
clone_size: .
cdr3_length: 15
cdr3_aa: CASSYRGVSTDTQYF
cdr3_nt: TGTGCCAGCAGTTATCGGGGAGTTAGCACAGATACGCAGTATTTT

d_call: TRBD2
j_call: TRBJ2-3
v_call: TRBV9
clone_size: .
cdr3_length: 15
cdr3_aa: CASSPLGTTTDTQYF
cdr3_nt: TGTGCCAGCAGCCCGTTGGGGACTACCACAGATACGCAGTATTTT